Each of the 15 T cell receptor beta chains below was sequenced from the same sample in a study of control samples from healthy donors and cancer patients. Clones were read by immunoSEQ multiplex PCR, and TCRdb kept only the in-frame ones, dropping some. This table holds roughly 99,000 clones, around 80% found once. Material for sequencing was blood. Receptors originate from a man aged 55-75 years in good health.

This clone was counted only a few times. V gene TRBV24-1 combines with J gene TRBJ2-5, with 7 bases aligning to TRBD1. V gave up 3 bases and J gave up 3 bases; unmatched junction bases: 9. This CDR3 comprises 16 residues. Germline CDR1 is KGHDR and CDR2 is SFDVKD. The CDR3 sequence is CATSDTRQGPKETQYF. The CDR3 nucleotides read TGTGCCACCAGTGATACCAGACAGGGCCCCAAAGAGACCCAGTACTTC.

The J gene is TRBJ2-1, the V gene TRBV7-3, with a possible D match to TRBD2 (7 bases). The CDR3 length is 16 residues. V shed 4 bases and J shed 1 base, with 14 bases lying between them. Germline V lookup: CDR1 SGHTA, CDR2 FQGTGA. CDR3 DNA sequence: TGTGCCAGCAGCTCCATGGCGGGGGCGTCCTACAATGAGCAGTTCTTC. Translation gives CASSSMAGASYNEQFF.

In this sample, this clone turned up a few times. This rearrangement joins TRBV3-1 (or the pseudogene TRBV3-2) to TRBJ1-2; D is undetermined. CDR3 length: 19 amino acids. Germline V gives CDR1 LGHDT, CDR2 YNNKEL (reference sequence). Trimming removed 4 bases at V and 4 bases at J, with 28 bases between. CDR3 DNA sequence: TGTGCCAGCAGCCTCTCAGCGGGGAAAGGGATTGTACCGGGCTATGGCTACACCTTC. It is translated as CASSLSAGKGIVPGYGYTF.

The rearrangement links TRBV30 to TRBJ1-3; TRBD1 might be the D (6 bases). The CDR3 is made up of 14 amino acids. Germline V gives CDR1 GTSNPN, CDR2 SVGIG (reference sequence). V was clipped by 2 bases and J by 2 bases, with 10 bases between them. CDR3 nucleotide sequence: TGTGCCTGGAGTCGGAAGGGGGCTGGAAACACCATATATTTT. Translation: CAWSRKGAGNTIYF.

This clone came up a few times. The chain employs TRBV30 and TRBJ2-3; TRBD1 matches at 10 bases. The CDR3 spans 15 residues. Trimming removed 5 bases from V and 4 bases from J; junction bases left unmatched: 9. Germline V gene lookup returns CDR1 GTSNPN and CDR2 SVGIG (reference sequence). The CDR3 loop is CAWGRDRGLSDTQYF. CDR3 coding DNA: TGTGCCTGGGGCCGGGACAGGGGTTTGTCAGATACGCAGTATTTT.

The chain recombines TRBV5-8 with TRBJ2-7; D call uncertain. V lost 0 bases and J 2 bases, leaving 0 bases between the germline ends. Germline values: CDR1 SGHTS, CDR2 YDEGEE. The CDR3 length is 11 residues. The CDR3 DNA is TGTGCCAGCAGCTTGGCCTACGAGCAGTACTTC. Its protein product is CASSLAYEQYF.

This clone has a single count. CDR3 coding DNA: TGTGCCTGGACCCAACGGGGTTTTCGCGAGACCCAGTACTTC. Translated: CAWTQRGFRETQYF. The rearrangement uses TRBV30 and TRBJ2-5, with D perhaps TRBD2 (5 bases). There are 14 residues in the CDR3. V was clipped by 4 bases and J by 5 bases, with 17 bases between them. CDR1 is GTSNPN and CDR2 is SVGIG in the germline V gene (reference sequence).

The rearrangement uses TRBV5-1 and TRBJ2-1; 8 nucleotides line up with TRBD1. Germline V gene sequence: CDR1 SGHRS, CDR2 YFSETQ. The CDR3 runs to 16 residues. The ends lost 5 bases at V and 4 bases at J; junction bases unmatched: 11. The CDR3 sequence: CASSNTGTGRYNEQFF. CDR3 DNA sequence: TGCGCCAGCAGTAATACCGGGACAGGCCGATACAATGAGCAGTTCTTC.

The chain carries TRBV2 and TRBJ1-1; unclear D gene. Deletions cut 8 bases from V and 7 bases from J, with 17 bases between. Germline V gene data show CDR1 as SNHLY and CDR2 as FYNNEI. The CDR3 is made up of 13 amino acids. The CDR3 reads CASGFGRAVEAFF. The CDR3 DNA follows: TGTGCCAGCGGATTTGGAAGGGCGGTTGAAGCTTTCTTT.

CDR3 amino acids: CASSEPGASGANVLTF. CDR3 in DNA: TGTGCCAGCAGTGAACCAGGAGCTTCTGGGGCCAACGTCCTGACTTTC. This chain links TRBV2 with TRBJ2-6; D uncertain. The CDR3 sequence is 16 residues long. V was pared by 2 bases and J by 1 base, with 9 bases between. Germline CDR1 SNHLY, CDR2 FYNNEI.

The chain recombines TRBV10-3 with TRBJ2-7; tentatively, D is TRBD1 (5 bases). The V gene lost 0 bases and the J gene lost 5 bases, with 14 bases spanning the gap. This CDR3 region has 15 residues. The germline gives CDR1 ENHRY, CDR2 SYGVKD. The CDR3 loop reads CAISESIRAWNEQYF. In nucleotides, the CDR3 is TGTGCCATCAGTGAGTCAATCAGGGCCTGGAACGAGCAGTACTTC.

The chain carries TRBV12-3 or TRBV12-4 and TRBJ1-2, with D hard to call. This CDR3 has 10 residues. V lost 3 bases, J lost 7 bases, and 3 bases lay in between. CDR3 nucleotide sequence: TGTGCCAGCAGTTTGGGTGGCTACACCTTC. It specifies CASSLGGYTF.

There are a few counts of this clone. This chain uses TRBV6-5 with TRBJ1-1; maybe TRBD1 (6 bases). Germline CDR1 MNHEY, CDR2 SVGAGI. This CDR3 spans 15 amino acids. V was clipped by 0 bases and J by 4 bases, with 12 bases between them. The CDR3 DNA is TGTGCCAGCAGTTACTCGGCGGGGGCGGGCACTGAAGCTTTCTTT. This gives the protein CASSYSAGAGTEAFF.

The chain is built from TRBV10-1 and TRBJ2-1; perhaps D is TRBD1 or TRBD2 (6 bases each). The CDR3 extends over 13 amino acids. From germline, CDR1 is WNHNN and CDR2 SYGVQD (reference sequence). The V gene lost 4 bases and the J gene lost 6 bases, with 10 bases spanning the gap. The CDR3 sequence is CASSVPGANEQFF. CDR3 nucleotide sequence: TGCGCCAGCAGTGTACCGGGGGCCAATGAGCAGTTCTTC.

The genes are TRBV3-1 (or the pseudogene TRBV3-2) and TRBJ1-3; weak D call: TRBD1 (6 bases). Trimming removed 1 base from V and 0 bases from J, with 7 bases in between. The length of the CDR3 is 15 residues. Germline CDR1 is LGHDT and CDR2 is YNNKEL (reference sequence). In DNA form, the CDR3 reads TGTGCCAGCAGCCAAGGGGGGGCCTCTGGAAACACCATATATTTT. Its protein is CASSQGGASGNTIYF.